This T cell receptor (beta chain) was recovered during a study of blood T cell repertoires in COVID-19. Across the study: Sample material is recorded as cDNA or gDNA derived from T cells, B-cell-depleted T cells, or PBMCs.

Germline-derived CDR1 and CDR2 are MDHEN and SYDVKM. This CDR3 spans 15 amino acids. V lost 6 bases and J lost 3; bases outside the gene matches: 8. Recovery meant two consecutive negative NP/OP PCR tests, professional clearance, or resolved symptoms. Some clones are missing from TCRdb's copy, which holds only in-frame ones; the method was immunoSEQ multiplex PCR. This sample yields a few hundred thousand clones, of which over 75% are seen a single time; roughly 10% belongs to the top ten. The sequencing input was PBMCs or T cells enriched from blood (not recorded which). The receptor was derived from a woman aged 18-29 years who had recovered from COVID-19. The J gene is TRBJ1-5, the V gene TRBV28, with 7 bases lining up with TRBD1. CDR3 in DNA: TGTGCCAGCAGCGGGACAGAAGACTTCAATCAGCCCCAGCATTTT. Residues: CASSGTEDFNQPQHF.